Listed below are T cell receptor beta chains from one sample, sequenced in a study of OX40 agonist ivuxolimab in advanced cancers. TCRdb's table, derived via immunoSEQ multiplex PCR, lists solely in-frame clones and lacks some. The data contain under 25,000 clones, 74% of them singletons. The specimen comprised CD4+ or CD8+ T cells sorted from blood, sampled in a trial of the OX40 agonist ivuxolimab. These receptors originate from an adult with an advanced solid tumor such as melanoma, head and neck, liver or kidney cancer. CDR3s include the opening cysteine and the closing phenylalanine or tryptophan. A D gene is named only where the DNA matches it firmly. Clone size is shown for a subset of rows, as once, few, many or a class of expanded clone.

TRBV6-5,TRBJ2-2,NA,many,TGTGCCAGCAGTTACTCTACCGGGGAGCTGTTTTTT,CASSYSTGELFF
TRBV7-9,TRBJ2-7,NA,NA,TGTGCCAGCAGCTTAGCGGGAGCGGGCCAGCTGAACTACGAGCAGTACTTC,CASSLAGAGQLNYEQYF
TRBV28,TRBJ2-7,NA,NA,TGTGCCAGCAGTTTATGGAGGGCAGGGTACGAGCAGTACTTC,CASSLWRAGYEQYF
TRBV28,TRBJ1-2,TRBD1,NA,TGTGCCAGCAGTCACGAGGGACAGGGGGCGTGGGGCTACACCTTC,CASSHEGQGAWGYTF
TRBV5-1,TRBJ2-3,TRBD2,NA,TGCGCCAGCAGCTTGTATGCCCAGGGAGGGGCAGATACGCAGTATTTT,CASSLYAQGGADTQYF
TRBV10-1,TRBJ2-3,NA,NA,TGCGCCAGTTCCCCTGGGACAGATACGCAGTATTTT,CASSPGTDTQYF
TRBV6-5,TRBJ1-1,NA,NA,TGTGCCAGCAGTTTGGTAGGCACTGAAGCTTTCTTT,CASSLVGTEAFF
TRBV6-5,TRBJ2-7,TRBD1,NA,TGTGCCAGCAGTTACGGGGGACAGGGGGCCTCCTACGAGCAGTACTTC,CASSYGGQGASYEQYF
TRBV6-1,TRBJ2-1,NA,NA,TGTGCCAGCAGTGAGCTGGGGGTCGCCACCAATGAGCAGTTCTTC,CASSELGVATNEQFF
TRBV4-1,TRBJ2-7,TRBD1,NA,TGCGCCAGCAGCCAAGGAGCGGACAGGGATTACGAGCAGTACTTC,CASSQGADRDYEQYF
TRBV11-2,TRBJ2-1,NA,NA,TGTGCCAGCAGCTTCAAGAGTCTGGGCAATGAGCAGTTCTTC,CASSFKSLGNEQFF
TRBV10-1,TRBJ2-1,NA,NA,TGCGCCAGCAGTGAAGTTACCCCGCTCTACAATGAGCAGTTCTTC,CASSEVTPLYNEQFF
TRBV5-1,TRBJ2-1,NA,NA,TGCGCCAGCAGCGATGACAACTTGTACAATGAGCAGTTCTTC,CASSDDNLYNEQFF
TRBV6-5,TRBJ1-2,NA,NA,TGTGCCAGCAGTGGGCCTGGGGCCTACACCTTC,CASSGPGAYTF
TRBV5-1,TRBJ2-7,NA,NA,TGCGCCAGCAGCCAAGATCCCGGGAATGGGGAGCAGTACTTC,CASSQDPGNGEQYF
TRBV18,TRBJ2-1,NA,few,TGTGCCAGCTCACCGGACGGGCGAAATGAGCAGTTCTTC,CASSPDGRNEQFF
TRBV19,TRBJ1-6,NA,NA,TGTGCCAGTAACGTGGACATGGGGAATTCACCCCTCCACTTT,CASNVDMGNSPLHF
TRBV4-1,TRBJ1-4,NA,NA,TGCGCCAGCAGCGACGAACAGGGTAATGAAAAACTGTTTTTT,CASSDEQGNEKLFF
TRBV4-1,TRBJ1-6,NA,NA,TGCGCCAGCAGCCAAGCGTGGGAAGATAATTCACCCCTCCACTTT,CASSQAWEDNSPLHF
TRBV6-6,TRBJ1-1,NA,NA,TGTGCCAGCAGCCTCTCCGCTGAAGCTTTCTTT,CASSLSAEAFF
TRBV28,TRBJ1-5,NA,NA,TGTGCCAGCAGTCCAACAGATCAGCCCCAGCATTTT,CASSPTDQPQHF
TRBV9,TRBJ2-5,NA,few,TGTGCCAGCAGCGCGGGCACGCCGCAGGAGACCCAGTACTTC,CASSAGTPQETQYF
TRBV6-5,TRBJ2-7,NA,NA,TGTGCCAGCAGTTACTCGAACGATAAGAGGGAGCAGTACTTC,CASSYSNDKREQYF
TRBV5-6,TRBJ1-2,NA,NA,TGTGCCAGCAGCTTCCTCGTTGGCTACACCTTC,CASSFLVGYTF
TRBV27,TRBJ2-7,NA,NA,TGTGCCAGCAGTTTACGGATTACCTACGAGCAGTACTTC,CASSLRITYEQYF
TRBV4-1,TRBJ2-1,TRBD2,NA,TGCGCCAGCAGCATACTAGCGGGAGTGAATGAGCAGTTCTTC,CASSILAGVNEQFF
TRBV7-2,TRBJ2-3,TRBD2,NA,TGTGCCAGCAGCTCCGGGGGGACAGATACGCAGTATTTT,CASSSGGTDTQYF
TRBV29-1,TRBJ1-3,NA,NA,TGCAGCGTTGAAACCCACAGCGAGGATGGAAACACCATATATTTT,CSVETHSEDGNTIYF
TRBV7-9,TRBJ1-1,TRBD1,NA,TGTGCCATCGGACAGGGGGCTGAAGCTTTCTTT,CAIGQGAEAFF
TRBV5-5,TRBJ2-7,TRBD1,NA,TGTGCCAGCAGCTGGGGCCGACAGGGATACGAGCAGTACTTC,CASSWGRQGYEQYF
TRBV5-3,TRBJ2-2,TRBD2,NA,TGTGCCAGAAGCCTTGGGGCTAGCGGTGGGACCGGGGAGCTGTTTTTT,CARSLGASGGTGELFF
TRBV7-9,TRBJ2-3,NA,NA,TGTGCCAGCAGCGGAGAGGACTGGCCCAACACAGATACGCAGTATTTT,CASSGEDWPNTDTQYF
TRBV6-1,TRBJ2-1,TRBD2,NA,TGTGCCAGCAGTGCGTGGCGGGGGGGTGAGCAGTTCTTC,CASSAWRGGEQFF
TRBV5-6,TRBJ1-5,NA,NA,TGTGCCAGCAGTGGGGGGGCCAGCAATCAGCCCCAGCATTTT,CASSGGASNQPQHF
TRBV25-1,TRBJ2-7,NA,few,TGTGCCAGCAGTGAAGGTACCTACGAGCAGTACTTC,CASSEGTYEQYF
TRBV29-1,TRBJ2-1,TRBD2,NA,TGCAGCGTTTTAGACCCCGGGACTAGCGGAACGGATGAGCAGTTCTTC,CSVLDPGTSGTDEQFF
TRBV19,TRBJ2-7,NA,NA,TGTGCCAGTAGGCCCGAGGGGAGCTCCTACGAGCAGTACTTC,CASRPEGSSYEQYF